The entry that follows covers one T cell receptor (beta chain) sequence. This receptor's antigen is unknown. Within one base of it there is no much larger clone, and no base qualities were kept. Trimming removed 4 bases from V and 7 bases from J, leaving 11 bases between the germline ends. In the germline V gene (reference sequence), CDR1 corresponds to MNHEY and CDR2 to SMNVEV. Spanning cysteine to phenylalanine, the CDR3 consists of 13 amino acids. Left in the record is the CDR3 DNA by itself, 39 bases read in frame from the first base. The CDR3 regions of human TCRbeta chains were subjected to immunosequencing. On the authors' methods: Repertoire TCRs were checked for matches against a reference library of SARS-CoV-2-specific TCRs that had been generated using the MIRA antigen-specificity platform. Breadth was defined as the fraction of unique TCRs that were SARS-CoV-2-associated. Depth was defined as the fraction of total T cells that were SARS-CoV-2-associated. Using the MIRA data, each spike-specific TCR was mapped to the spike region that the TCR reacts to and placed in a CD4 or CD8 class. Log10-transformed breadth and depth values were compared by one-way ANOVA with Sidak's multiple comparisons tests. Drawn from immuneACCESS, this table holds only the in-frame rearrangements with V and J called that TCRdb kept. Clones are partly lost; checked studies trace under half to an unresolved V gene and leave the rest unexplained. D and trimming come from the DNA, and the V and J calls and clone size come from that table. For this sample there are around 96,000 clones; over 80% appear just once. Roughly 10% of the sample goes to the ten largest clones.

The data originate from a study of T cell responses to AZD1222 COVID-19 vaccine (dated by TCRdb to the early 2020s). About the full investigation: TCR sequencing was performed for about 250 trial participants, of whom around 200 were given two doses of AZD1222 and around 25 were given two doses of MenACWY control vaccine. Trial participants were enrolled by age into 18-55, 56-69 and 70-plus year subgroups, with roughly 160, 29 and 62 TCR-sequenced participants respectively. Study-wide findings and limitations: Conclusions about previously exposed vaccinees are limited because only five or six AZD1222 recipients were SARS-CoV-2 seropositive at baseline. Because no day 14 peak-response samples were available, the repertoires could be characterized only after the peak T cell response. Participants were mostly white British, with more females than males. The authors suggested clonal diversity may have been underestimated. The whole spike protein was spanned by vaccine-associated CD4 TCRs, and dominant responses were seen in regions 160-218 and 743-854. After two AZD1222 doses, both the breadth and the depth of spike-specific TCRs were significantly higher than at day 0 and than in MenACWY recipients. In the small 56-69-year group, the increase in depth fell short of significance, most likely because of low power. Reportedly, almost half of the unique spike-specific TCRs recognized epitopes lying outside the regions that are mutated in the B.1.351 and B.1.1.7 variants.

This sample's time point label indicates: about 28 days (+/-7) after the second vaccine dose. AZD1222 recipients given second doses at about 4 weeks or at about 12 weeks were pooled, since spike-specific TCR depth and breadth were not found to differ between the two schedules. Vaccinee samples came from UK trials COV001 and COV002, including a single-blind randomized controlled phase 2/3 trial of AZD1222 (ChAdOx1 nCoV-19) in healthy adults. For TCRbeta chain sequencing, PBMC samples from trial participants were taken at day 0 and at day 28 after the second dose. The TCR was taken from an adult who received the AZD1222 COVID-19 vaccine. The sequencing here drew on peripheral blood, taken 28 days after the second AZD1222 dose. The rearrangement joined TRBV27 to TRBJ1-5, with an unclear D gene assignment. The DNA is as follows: TGTGCCAGCAGTTGGGTCGAAGGACAGCCCCAGCATTTT. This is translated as CASSWVEGQPQHF.